This T cell receptor beta chain emerged from a study of T cells in Graves' hyperthyroidism and ophthalmopathy. V shed 3 bases and J 1 base; nucleotides not matched to a gene: 6. Germline CDR1 SNHLY, CDR2 FYNNEI. This CDR3 contains 15 residues. Study results and caveats: Before onset, by a median of about seven months, the model predicted ophthalmopathy. Blood also held most thyroid clonotypes expanded beyond 0.001.

Orbital computed tomography, thyroid ultrasound, serum thyroxine and TRAb, and clinical symptoms together informed the diagnoses. Details on this clonotype: Its cognate antigen is unknown.

RNA transcripts provided the source from which TCR beta CDR3 regions were amplified. Carried out on the TCR CDR3, a first-round RT-PCR used the HTBI primer set. TCRdb re-derived calls from the multiplex PCR reads in MiXCR, one entry per CDR3 protein. The sample contains roughly 580,000 distinct CDR3 sequences, roughly 46% of which appear only once. Sequenced input: peripheral blood or thyroid tissue (not recorded which). The source of this sequence is a woman aged 18-29 years with Graves' hyperthyroidism. The rearrangement joins TRBV2 to TRBJ2-7, with 7 positions matching TRBD1. The CDR3: CASSDPGQASYEQYF. Written as DNA, the CDR3 is TGTGCCAGCAGTGACCCTGGACAGGCTTCCTACGAGCAGTACTTC.